This entry describes one T cell receptor beta chain. The antigen remains unidentified. This specimen belongs to a study of PD-1 blockade in classical Hodgkin lymphoma. Findings of the study overall: At C4D1, TCR diversity had climbed significantly for CD4+ cells, though not for CD8+ cells. Repertoire difference causes, possibly disease activity or prior therapy, remain undefined.

Repertoires were generated with immunoSEQ multiplex PCR, while TCRdb's copy carries only in-frame clones and drops some. The sample includes around 42,000 clones, 70% to 80% seen only once; the top ten take roughly 3%. Relapses following autologous stem cell transplantation were seen in all patients, with brentuximab vedotin exposure varying. V was cut by 0 bases and J by 4 bases, with 9 bases left in between. Germline V lookup: CDR1 LNHNV, CDR2 YYDKDF (reference sequence). The CDR3 is 14 amino acids. The material was peripheral blood mononuclear cells (PBMCs), obtained at baseline. This TCR derives from a human donor with classical Hodgkin lymphoma. V is TRBV15 and J is TRBJ1-2; D is unclear. The CDR3 DNA follows: TGTGCCACCAGCAGAGATAGGTCAGGCTATGGCTACACCTTC. Its protein product is CATSRDRSGYGYTF.